The 19 T cell receptor beta chains below were found in one sample sequenced in a study of cytomegalovirus exposure and HLA in healthy donors. It was with 60 Vbeta and 13 Jbeta primers that the PCR ran. Some clones are missing from TCRdb's copy, which holds only in-frame ones; the method was immunoSEQ multiplex PCR. The repertoire has 150,000 to 200,000 clones, 80% to 85% of them found once; the top ten carry 0.85% to 1.4%. Material for sequencing was PBMCs. The receptor set was obtained from a woman aged 40 to 55 in good health and CMV-seronegative.

This clone occurred once. The gene calls are TRBV2 and TRBJ2-1; tentatively, D is TRBD2 (5 bases). The V gene's germline CDR1 is SNHLY and CDR2 FYNNEI. The CDR3 runs to 14 residues. The V end was cut by 7 bases, the J end by 5 bases, with 15 bases between. CDR3 nucleotides: TGTGCCAGCACTCAGGACTTCCCCCACAATGAGCAGTTCTTC. This sequence encodes CASTQDFPHNEQFF.

This clone was observed once. The V and J genes are TRBV15 and TRBJ1-1, with TRBD1 identical over 7 bases. J was trimmed by 1 base and V by 0 bases; bases with no gene match: 2. Germline CDR1 is LNHNV and CDR2 is YYDKDF (reference sequence). This CDR3 has 15 amino acids. The CDR3 sequence is CATSREEGANTEAFF. In DNA, the CDR3 is TGTGCCACCAGCAGAGAGGAGGGGGCGAACACTGAAGCTTTCTTT.

V is TRBV4-2 and J is TRBJ2-3; D ambiguous. Trimming pared 0 bases from V and 4 bases from J, leaving 11 bases between. The CDR3 is 15 amino acids. Germline loops: CDR1 LGHNA, CDR2 YNFKEQ. CDR3 region: CASSQDSLDADTQYF. CDR3 sequence (DNA): TGTGCCAGCAGCCAAGATTCCCTAGACGCAGATACGCAGTATTTT.

The V call is TRBV4-3, the J call TRBJ2-7; 7 bases line up with TRBD2. Germline CDR1 is LGHNA and CDR2 is YSLEER. The V segment lost 7 bases and the J segment 2 bases; nucleotides outside the gene matches: 8. The CDR3 totals 14 residues. CDR3 coding DNA: TGCGCCAGCAAATCCCATACTAGCGCCTACGAGCAGTACTTC. Amino acids: CASKSHTSAYEQYF.

This clone was recorded once. This sequence joins TRBV5-6 and TRBJ2-7, with a weak D call TRBD2 (6 bases). V was clipped by 4 bases and J by 6 bases, with 14 bases between them. This CDR3 is built from 13 residues. The germline gives CDR1 SGHDT, CDR2 YYEEEE. The CDR3 spells CASSPGGVGEQYF. The CDR3 DNA sequence: TGTGCCAGCAGCCCTGGAGGGGTGGGCGAGCAGTACTTC.

This clone turned up a few times. The chain has TRBV27 and TRBJ2-3; a possible D gene is TRBD2 (6 bases). The V gene lost 7 bases and the J gene lost 2 bases, with 13 bases spanning the gap. There are 14 residues in the CDR3. Per germline, CDR1 MNHEY and CDR2 SMNVEV (reference sequence). CDR3 loop: CASTSGLYTDTQYF. CDR3 DNA sequence: TGTGCCAGCACCTCGGGACTTTACACAGATACGCAGTATTTT.

This clone was detected only once. The chain employs TRBV7-2 and TRBJ1-5; D is possibly TRBD1 (5 bases). This CDR3 contains 16 residues. Trimming stripped 2 bases from V and 5 bases from J, with 16 bases between. The germline CDR1 and CDR2 sequences are SGHTA and FQGNSA. CDR3 sequence: CASSLRLSAGDQPQHF. CDR3 coding DNA: TGTGCCAGCAGCTTACGTCTAAGTGCGGGGGATCAGCCCCAGCATTTT.

The CDR3 loop is CASSLAGPSTGELFF. As DNA, the CDR3 is TGTGCCAGCTCCCTCGCAGGGCCGAGCACCGGGGAGCTGTTTTTT. The chain has TRBV18 and TRBJ2-2, with a weak D call TRBD1 (5 bases). CDR3 size: 15 residues. CDR1 and CDR2 (germline): KGHSH, LQKENI. V lost 6 bases and J lost 4, with 15 bases in between.

The chain employs TRBV9 and TRBJ1-4; the match to TRBD1 covers 9 bases. With V trimmed by 4 bases and J by 4 bases, 14 bases remained unmatched. The V gene's germline CDR1 is SGDLS and CDR2 YYNGEE. This CDR3 has 18 amino acids. The CDR3 sequence: CASSRTPGDRAYNEKLFF. As DNA, the CDR3 is TGTGCCAGCAGCCGAACGCCGGGGGACAGGGCTTATAATGAAAAACTGTTTTTT.

This chain joins TRBV5-1 and TRBJ2-7, with 7 bases identical to TRBD1. This CDR3 region has 14 residues. V lost 0 bases to trimming and J lost 0 bases; unmatched junction nucleotides: 0. Germline V CDR1 and CDR2: SGHRS, YFSETQ. CDR3 loop: CASSLGDSSYEQYF. The DNA of the CDR3 is TGCGCCAGCAGCTTGGGGGACAGCTCCTACGAGCAGTACTTC.

This rearrangement joins TRBV5-6 to TRBJ1-2; maybe TRBD1 (5 bases). This CDR3 comprises 13 residues. Trimming took off 0 bases at V and 8 bases at J, with 11 bases between the two ends. The germline CDR1 and CDR2 sequences are SGHDT and YYEEEE. This CDR3 is CASSLGQNKGYTF. The CDR3 region has the DNA TGTGCCAGCAGCTTGGGACAGAACAAGGGCTACACCTTC.

The chain employs TRBV5-6 and TRBJ2-1; 13 nucleotides line up with TRBD2. The CDR3 is 15 amino acids. Germline assignment: CDR1 SGHDT and CDR2 YYEEEE. V lost 0 bases, J lost 9 bases, and 3 bases stayed unmatched. The CDR3: CASSLGLAGGGEQFF. The CDR3 nucleotides are TGTGCCAGCAGCTTGGGACTAGCGGGAGGAGGTGAGCAGTTCTTC. The full variable domain, rest sourced from reference TRBV5-6 and TRBJ2-1, is DAGVTQSPTHLIKTRGQQVTLRCSPKSGHDTVSWYQQALGQGPQFIFQYYEEEERQRGNFPDRFSGHQFPNYSSELNVNALLLGDSALYLCASSLGLAGGGEQFFGPGTRLTVL.

This sequence joins TRBV7-2 and TRBJ1-1; D is uncertain. CDR1 is SGHTA, CDR2 FQGNSA, per germline. This CDR3 has 13 residues. The V end was cut by 2 bases, the J end by 10 bases, with 14 bases between. CDR3 loop: CASSLYDRVGAFF. As DNA, the CDR3 is TGTGCCAGCAGCTTATATGATCGTGTCGGAGCTTTCTTT.

The rearrangement uses TRBV19 and TRBJ2-2; maybe TRBD1 (5 bases). CDR3 size: 15 residues. V lost 4 bases, J lost 3 bases, and 12 bases lay in between. Germline V gene lookup returns CDR1 LNHDA and CDR2 SQIVND (reference sequence). Here the CDR3 reads CASSTGSWDTGELFF. The DNA of the CDR3 is TGTGCCAGTAGTACAGGGTCGTGGGACACCGGGGAGCTGTTTTTT.

The V and J genes are TRBV10-3 and TRBJ2-3; D might be TRBD1 (6 bases). V dropped 4 bases and J dropped 3 bases, with 23 bases sitting between them. Germline V CDR1 and CDR2: ENHRY, SYGVKD. The CDR3 extends over 18 amino acids. In DNA, the CDR3 is TGTGCCATCAGTGGAGCGGACAGCCAATCCGGTTGGACAGATACGCAGTATTTT. Translated: CAISGADSQSGWTDTQYF.

V usage is TRBV28 and J usage is TRBJ2-5; D perhaps matches TRBD2 (5 bases). V was trimmed by 4 bases and J by 5 bases, leaving 14 bases between them. Germline V lookup: CDR1 MDHEN, CDR2 SYDVKM. The CDR3 sequence is 14 residues long. CDR3 sequence (DNA): TGTGCCAGCAGTTCCGGGGTCATCGGGGAGACCCAGTACTTC. Its protein product is CASSSGVIGETQYF.

This chain uses TRBV18 with TRBJ2-7, with a weak D call TRBD1 (6 bases). Germline V gene data show CDR1 as KGHSH and CDR2 as LQKENI. This CDR3 spans 14 amino acids. V was trimmed by 3 bases and J by 1 base, leaving 10 bases between them. The CDR3 is CASSPLGGSYEQYV. The CDR3 region has the DNA TGTGCCAGCTCACCCCTAGGGGGATCCTACGAGCAGTACGTC.

J is TRBJ1-5 and V is TRBV19; TRBD1 aligns across 12 bases. Trimming cost V 1 base and J 9 bases; bases outside gene matches: 7. The length of the CDR3 is 16 residues. Germline CDR1 LNHDA, CDR2 SQIVND (reference sequence). As DNA, the CDR3 is TGTGCCAGTAGTATAGGGTTGGGGACAGGGGGCCTGCCCCAGCATTTT. This translates into CASSIGLGTGGLPQHF.

The CDR3 spells CASSRNLGADIQYF. CDR3 nucleotides: TGTGCCAGCAGCCGGAATCTGGGGGCTGACATTCAGTACTTC. The V call is TRBV7-2, the J call TRBJ2-4, with a possible D match to TRBD1 (6 bases). The CDR3 extends over 14 amino acids. Trimming stripped 5 bases from V and 8 bases from J, with 16 bases between. Germline CDR1 SGHTA, CDR2 FQGNSA.